The 11 T cell receptor beta chains below all came from one sample that was sequenced in a study of blood T cells in healthy people across ages. The second PCR ran roughly 7 to 12 cycles with a sample-barcoded 5' primer and J-beta primers. MiXCR was run by TCRdb on the 5' RACE reads, yielding one entry per CDR3 protein. The data contain roughly 1,500,000 distinct CDR3 sequences, approximately 42% of them seen just once; the ten biggest clones take up approximately 7.9%. The specimen was blood. The receptors come from a woman aged 18-29 years in good health.

This clonotype appeared a few times. J is TRBJ2-1 and V is TRBV29-1, with D perhaps matching TRBD1 (6 bases). The CDR3 runs to 14 residues. The V gene lost 7 bases and the J gene lost 4 bases, with 17 bases spanning the gap. CDR1 and CDR2 (germline): SQVTM, ANQGSEA. The CDR3 loop is CSGIDRTRYNEQFF. The CDR3 DNA reads as TGCAGCGGGATAGACAGGACGAGGTACAATGAGCAGTTCTTC.

This clonotype has only one observation. This chain connects TRBV25-1 to TRBJ1-2; 12 nucleotides line up with TRBD1. The CDR3 is 15 amino acids. CDR1 is MGHDK, CDR2 SYGVNS, per germline. After removal of 11 bases from V and 7 bases from J, the junction contained 14 bases not matched to a gene. CDR3 amino acids: CAGLSGTGGAGGYTF. The CDR3 DNA sequence: TGTGCCGGCCTATCCGGGACAGGGGGCGCGGGTGGCTACACCTTC.

This clonotype was counted a few times. J is TRBJ1-2 and V is TRBV12-3 or TRBV12-4; no firm D call. The CDR3 spans 14 residues. Trimming took off 0 bases at V and 4 bases at J, with 9 bases between the two ends. The CDR3 spells CASSLALGSYGYTF. The CDR3 coding sequence is TGTGCCAGCAGTTTAGCGCTCGGCAGCTATGGCTACACCTTC.

This clonotype was detected ten times or more. The gene calls are TRBV12-3 or TRBV12-4 and TRBJ2-7; D might be TRBD1 (7 bases). CDR3 length: 15 residues. The germline V and J ends were trimmed by 6 bases and 1 base, with 16 bases remaining between them. DNA for the CDR3: TGTGCCAGCAGCCCCGGGACAGCGGGTTCCTACGAGCAGTACTTC. It yields the protein CASSPGTAGSYEQYF.

This sequence joins TRBV12-3 or TRBV12-4 and TRBJ1-2; 9 bases are a match to TRBD1. This CDR3 contains 16 residues. J lost 5 bases, V lost 5 bases, and 12 bases had no gene match. The CDR3 bases are TGTGCCAGCAGTCCCGGGACAGGGTCGCCCCAATATGGCTACACCTTC. Its translation: CASSPGTGSPQYGYTF.

In its sample, this clonotype was seen a few times. The chain employs TRBV30 and TRBJ2-1; TRBD2 is a possible D gene (6 bases). V shed 4 bases and J shed 4 bases, with 11 bases lying between them. From germline, CDR1 is GTSNPN and CDR2 SVGIG (reference sequence). The CDR3 loop spans 13 amino acids. CDR3 in amino acids: CAWNSGVYNEQFF. The CDR3 DNA follows: TGTGCCTGGAACTCGGGGGTTTACAATGAGCAGTTCTTC.

The rearrangement joins TRBV15 to TRBJ1-1, with D possibly TRBD1 on 6 matching bases. The CDR3 is 15 amino acids. V dropped 1 base and J dropped 4 bases, with 13 bases sitting between them. From germline, CDR1 is LNHNV and CDR2 YYDKDF (reference sequence). The CDR3 reads CATSRVPQGPTEAFF. The DNA of the CDR3 is TGTGCCACCAGCAGAGTTCCACAGGGCCCCACTGAAGCTTTCTTT.

The CDR3: CASSEVPGGNSPLHF. The CDR3 DNA is TGTGCCAGCAGTGAAGTACCAGGGGGGAATTCACCCCTCCACTTT. The chain combines TRBV2 with TRBJ1-6; 7 bases agree with TRBD1. The ends lost 1 base at V and 7 bases at J; junction bases unmatched: 4. Germline V lookup: CDR1 SNHLY, CDR2 FYNNEI. This CDR3 has 15 amino acids.

This rearrangement joins TRBV9 to TRBJ1-1, with D hard to call. The ends were cut back, 0 bases at V and 1 base at J, with 10 bases in the middle. The CDR3 extends over 15 amino acids. Germline values: CDR1 SGDLS, CDR2 YYNGEE. CDR3: CASSVASVPNTEAFF. CDR3 bases: TGTGCCAGCAGCGTAGCGTCAGTGCCGAACACTGAAGCTTTCTTT.

The J gene is TRBJ2-1, the V gene TRBV6-1; D unclear. CDR3 length: 13 amino acids. The V gene lost 6 bases and the J gene lost 8 bases, with 14 bases spanning the gap. Per germline, CDR1 MNHNS and CDR2 SASEGT. The chain's CDR3 is CASRKSKGYEQFF. CDR3 nucleotides: TGTGCCAGCAGGAAGTCGAAGGGTTATGAGCAGTTCTTC.

The CDR3 region is CASSVGDRSRFTEAFF. As DNA, the CDR3 is TGTGCCAGCAGCGTAGGAGACAGATCACGGTTCACTGAAGCTTTCTTT. The chain links TRBV9 to TRBJ1-1; weak D call: TRBD1 (5 bases). The germline CDR1 and CDR2 sequences are SGDLS and YYNGEE. The CDR3 covers 16 residues. V was pared by 0 bases and J by 4 bases, with 16 bases between.